Sequencing of this T cell receptor (beta chain) was carried out in a study of metastatic and nonmetastatic thyroid tumors. As for the study in general: Repertoires were compared across blood and tumor or nodule tissue from malignant and benign thyroid patients.

There were no patients who had received any treatment before thyroid surgery. Study-level findings and limits: Versus benign nodules, malignant thyroid tumors reportedly had significantly higher TCR beta diversity, in blood and tumor.

This clone was picked up many times. Its antigen remains unknown. This CDR3 is 14 amino acids long. Germline V lookup: CDR1 SEHNR, CDR2 FQNEAQ (reference sequence). Trimming took off 4 bases at V and 1 base at J, with 10 bases between the two ends. Original data processing: The study's classifier, a distant-metastasis tool for papillary thyroid cancer, was built using CDR3 differences across clinicopathological groups. From the PCR reads, TCRdb re-called clones with MiXCR. The authors' filters were not applied to this entry. This table has tens of thousands of clones, roughly 13% appearing once. This sequence was found in a female donor with papillary thyroid cancer or a benign thyroid nodule (not recorded which). Some clones in this sample may be carry-over from other donors' samples. The chain recombines TRBV7-9 with TRBJ1-1, with a tentative D call TRBD1 (5 bases). Sequenced material: blood. CDR3 DNA sequence: TGTGCCAGCAGCTGGGGGTGGGGGAACACTGAAGCTTTCTTT. It translates to CASSWGWGNTEAFF. Full variable domain (missing parts from reference TRBV7-9 and TRBJ1-1): DTGVSQNPRHKITKRGQNVTFRCDPISEHNRLYWYRQTLGQGPEFLTYFQNEAQLEKSRLLSDRFSAERPKGSFSTLEIQRTEQGDSAMYLCASSWGWGNTEAFFGQGTRLTVV.